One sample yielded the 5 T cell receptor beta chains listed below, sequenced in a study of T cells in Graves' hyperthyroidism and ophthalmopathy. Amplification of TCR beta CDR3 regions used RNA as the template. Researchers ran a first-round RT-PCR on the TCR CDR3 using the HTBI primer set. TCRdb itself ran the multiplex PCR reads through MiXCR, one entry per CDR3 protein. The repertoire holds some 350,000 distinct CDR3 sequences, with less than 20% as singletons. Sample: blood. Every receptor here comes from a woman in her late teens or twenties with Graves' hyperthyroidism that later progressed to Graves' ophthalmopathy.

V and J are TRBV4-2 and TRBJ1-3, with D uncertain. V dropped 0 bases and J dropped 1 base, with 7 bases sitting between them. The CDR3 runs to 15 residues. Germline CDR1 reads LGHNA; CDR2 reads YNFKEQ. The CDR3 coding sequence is TGTGCCAGCAGCCAAGAAGCGGGGTCTGGAAACACCATATATTTT. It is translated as CASSQEAGSGNTIYF.

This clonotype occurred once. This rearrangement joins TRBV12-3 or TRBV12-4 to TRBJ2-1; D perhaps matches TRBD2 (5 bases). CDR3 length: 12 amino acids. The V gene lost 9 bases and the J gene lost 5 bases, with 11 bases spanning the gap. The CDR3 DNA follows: TGTGCCAGTTTGGGAGAGAACAATGAGCAGTTCTTC. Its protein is CASLGENNEQFF.

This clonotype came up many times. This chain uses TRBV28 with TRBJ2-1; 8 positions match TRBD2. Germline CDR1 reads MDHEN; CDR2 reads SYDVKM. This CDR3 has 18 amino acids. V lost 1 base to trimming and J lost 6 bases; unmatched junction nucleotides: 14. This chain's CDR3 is CASSLYREGQEYGNEQFF. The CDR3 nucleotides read TGTGCCAGCAGTTTATACCGGGAGGGCCAGGAATACGGCAATGAGCAGTTCTTC.

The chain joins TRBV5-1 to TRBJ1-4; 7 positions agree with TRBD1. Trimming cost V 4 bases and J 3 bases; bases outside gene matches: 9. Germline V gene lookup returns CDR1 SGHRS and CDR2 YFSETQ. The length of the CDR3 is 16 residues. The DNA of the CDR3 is TGCGCCAGCAGCCCCGGAACAGGGGCTTCTAATGAAAAACTGTTTTTT. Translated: CASSPGTGASNEKLFF.

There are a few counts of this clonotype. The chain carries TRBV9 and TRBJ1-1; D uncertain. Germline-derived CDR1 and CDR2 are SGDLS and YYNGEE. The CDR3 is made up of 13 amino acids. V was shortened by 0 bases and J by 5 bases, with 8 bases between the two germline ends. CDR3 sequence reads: CASSVATGTEAFF. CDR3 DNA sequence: TGTGCCAGCAGCGTAGCTACGGGGACTGAAGCTTTCTTT.